This section outlines one TCR beta chain sequence together with its context. Its antigen is as yet unknown. Clones were read by immunoSEQ multiplex PCR, and TCRdb kept only the in-frame ones, dropping some. This table has about 58,000 clones, roughly 90% appearing once. This sample was taken from a study of cytomegalovirus exposure and HLA in healthy donors. Notes on the study in general: Cytomegalovirus association was listed for 150 or so TCR beta chains.

The CDR3 loop spans 18 amino acids. Germline V gene sequence: CDR1 SGHNT, CDR2 YYREEE (reference sequence). Germline trimming cut 1 base from V and 2 bases from J; bases unmatched to any gene: 8. The sequence was collected from a man between 18 and 35 years old in good health and CMV-seronegative. The material sequenced was PBMCs. V usage is TRBV5-4 and J usage is TRBJ2-6; 8 bases line up with TRBD1. CDR3 nucleotide sequence: TGTGCCAGCAGCTTGTTCGTACAGGGACAGGCTGGGGCCAACGTCCTGACTTTC. Translation gives CASSLFVQGQAGANVLTF.